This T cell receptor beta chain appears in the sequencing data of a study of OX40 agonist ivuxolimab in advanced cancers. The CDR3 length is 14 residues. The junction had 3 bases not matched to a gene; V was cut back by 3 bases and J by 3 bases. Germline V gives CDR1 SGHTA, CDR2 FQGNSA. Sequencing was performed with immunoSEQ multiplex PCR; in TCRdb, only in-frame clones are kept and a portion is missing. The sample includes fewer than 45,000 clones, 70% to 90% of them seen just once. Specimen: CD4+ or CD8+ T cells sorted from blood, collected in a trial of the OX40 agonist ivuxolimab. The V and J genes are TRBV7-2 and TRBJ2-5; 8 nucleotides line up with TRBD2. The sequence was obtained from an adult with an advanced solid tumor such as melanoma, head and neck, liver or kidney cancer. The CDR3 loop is CASSFTSGKETQYF. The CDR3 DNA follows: TGTGCCAGCAGCTTCACTAGCGGCAAAGAGACCCAGTACTTC.